The 18 T cell receptor beta chains given below trace back to one sample, sequenced in a study of beta chain features in type 1 diabetes. No antigen has been identified for these receptors. The isolated RNA, all of it, was reverse transcribed, so expressed TCRB transcripts were what got sequenced. Assay used: immunoSEQ multiplex PCR; TCRdb lists only in-frame clones, some missing. Among under 200,000 clones listed, approximately 10% were seen once. Study-wide findings and caveats: Among all four CD4+ subsets, Type 1 diabetes patients had TCRB CDR3s that were moderately but significantly shorter.

The sequencing sample was made of central memory CD4+ T cells from blood. These receptors came from a man aged 25-45 years with type 1 diabetes.

This clone was counted between two and nine times. The same CDR3 can be traced to other DNA sequences in this sample. The chain combines TRBV5-4 with TRBJ1-1, with D perhaps matching TRBD1 (5 bases). Germline lookup yields CDR1 SGHNT and CDR2 YYREEE (reference sequence). V was cut by 5 bases and J by 0 bases, with 11 bases left in between. The CDR3 contains 14 residues. The chain's CDR3 is CASSQRQMNTEAFF. The CDR3 bases are TGTGCCAGCAGTCAGAGACAGATGAACACTGAAGCTTTCTTT.

In its sample, this clone was seen a few times. The chain joins TRBV7-6 to TRBJ2-5; no clear D gene. V lost 3 bases to trimming and J lost 1 base, with 9 bases between them. Germline assignment: CDR1 SGHVS and CDR2 FNYEAQ. CDR3 length: 14 amino acids. CDR3 region: CASSLTGIQETQYF. As DNA, the CDR3 is TGTGCCAGCAGCTTGACGGGTATCCAAGAGACCCAGTACTTC.

In this sample, this clone turned up a few times. The rearrangement links TRBV9 to TRBJ2-3; D uncertain. Germline V gives CDR1 SGDLS, CDR2 YYNGEE. The CDR3 extends over 15 amino acids. The V end lost 3 bases, the J end lost 3 bases, and 14 bases lay between the germline ends. The CDR3, as DNA: TGTGCCAGCAGCGCGCCCCGCGCGAGGACAGATACGCAGTATTTT. This translates into CASSAPRARTDTQYF.

V is TRBV10-3 and J is TRBJ2-5; 10 bases are a match to TRBD2. The germline V gene encodes CDR1 ENHRY and CDR2 SYGVKD. V shed 3 bases and J 3 bases; nucleotides not matched to a gene: 4. The CDR3 is 15 amino acids. The CDR3 sequence is CAISELAGSEETQYF. CDR3 coding DNA: TGTGCCATCAGTGAACTAGCGGGATCCGAAGAGACCCAGTACTTC.

The rearrangement joins TRBV7-8 to TRBJ1-4; D is ambiguous. Between the trimmed V and J ends, which lost 7 bases and 6 bases, there was a span of 15 bases. Looked up from germline, CDR1 is SGHVS and CDR2 is FQNEAQ. CDR3 size: 14 residues. In DNA, the CDR3 is TGTGCCAGCACCCCGACGGAACTAGATGAAAAACTGTTTTTT. This gives the protein CASTPTELDEKLFF.

Ten or more counts support this clone. The chain uses TRBV19 and TRBJ2-7; D is uncertain. This CDR3 is built from 12 residues. Trimming removed 10 bases at V and 3 bases at J, with 13 bases between. Germline V gene sequence: CDR1 LNHDA, CDR2 SQIVND (reference sequence). The CDR3 loop is CATEDLDYEQYF. The CDR3 region has the DNA TGTGCCACCGAAGACCTAGACTACGAGCAGTACTTC.

This clone was counted between two and nine times. The rearrangement joins TRBV27 to TRBJ2-1, with TRBD2 matching 11 bases. Germline CDR1 and CDR2: MNHEY and SMNVEV (reference sequence). This CDR3 is 16 amino acids long. J was trimmed by 5 bases and V by 7 bases; bases with no gene match: 10. CDR3: CASIPAGTSGNNEQFF. As DNA, the CDR3 is TGTGCCAGCATTCCGGCCGGGACTAGCGGTAACAATGAGCAGTTCTTC.

The genes are TRBV21-1 and TRBJ2-7; the D call of TRBD2 is as the table states it, not checked on the DNA. TRBV21-1 is tagged as a pseudogene. CDR3 length equals 15 residues. CDR3 sequence: CASIRAACRAYEQYF. The CDR3 DNA reads TGTGCCAGCATTAGAGCGGCCTGCCGAGCCTACGAGCAGTACTTC.

The chain employs TRBV7-2 and TRBJ2-3; no clear D gene. With 6 bases removed from V and 2 bases from J, the gap between germline ends came to 9 bases. This CDR3 comprises 13 residues. Germline V gives CDR1 SGHTA, CDR2 FQGNSA. The CDR3 DNA reads TGTGCCAGCAGTGTCGGTCCCACAGATACGCAGTATTTT. Its protein product is CASSVGPTDTQYF.

In this sample, this clone turned up a few times. This rearrangement joins TRBV7-3 to TRBJ1-5; D uncertain. V was shortened by 2 bases and J by 9 bases, with 14 bases between the two germline ends. The CDR3 extends over 14 amino acids. Germline CDR1 and CDR2: SGHTA and FQGTGA. The CDR3 protein is CASSLAGASRPQHF. The CDR3 DNA sequence: TGTGCCAGCAGCTTAGCAGGTGCGTCACGGCCCCAGCATTTT.

This chain links TRBV18 with TRBJ2-7; D unresolved. The CDR3 loop spans 14 amino acids. Trimming shortened V by 4 bases and J by 1 base, and 11 bases separated the two germline ends. CDR1 KGHSH and CDR2 LQKENI come from the germline V gene. CDR3 sequence reads: CASSQASASYEQYF. The CDR3 DNA reads as TGTGCCAGCTCACAAGCAAGCGCTTCCTACGAGCAGTACTTC.

A few counts support this clone. This rearrangement joins TRBV5-6 to TRBJ2-6; a weak D match, TRBD1 (5 bases). V shed 3 bases and J shed 0 bases, with 13 bases lying between them. The germline V gene has CDR1 SGHDT and CDR2 YYEEEE. The CDR3 extends over 17 amino acids. CDR3 DNA sequence: TGTGCCAGCAGCTGGACCGACAGCGCCTCTGGGGCCAACGTCCTGACTTTC. This sequence encodes CASSWTDSASGANVLTF.

This clone came up a few times. The CDR3 nucleotides are TGCAGCGTTGGGGACTTCACTAGCGGGCCACCCTCCTACGAGCAGTACTTC. It translates to CSVGDFTSGPPSYEQYF. The chain couples TRBV29-1 to TRBJ2-7, with TRBD2 matching 9 bases. Trimming cost V 4 bases and J 0 bases; bases outside gene matches: 13. The CDR3 is 17 residues long. Germline V lookup: CDR1 SQVTM, CDR2 ANQGSEA.

The table lists this clone with a few counts. This chain connects TRBV28 to TRBJ2-2, with D possibly matching TRBD2 (7 bases). Trimming removed 7 bases at V and 6 bases at J, with 15 bases between. Germline lookup yields CDR1 MDHEN and CDR2 SYDVKM. The CDR3 contains 14 residues. CDR3 region: CASTTPGGPGELFF. As DNA, the CDR3 is TGTGCCAGCACCACTCCCGGGGGGCCCGGGGAGCTGTTTTTT. The full variable domain, rest sourced from reference TRBV28 and TRBJ2-2, is DVKVTQSSRYLVKRTGEKVFLECVQDMDHENMFWYRQDPGLGLRLIYFSYDVKMKEKGDIPEGYSVSREKKERFSLILESASTNQTSMYLCASTTPGGPGELFFGEGSRLTVL.

This clone showed up just a few times. The chain uses TRBV30 and TRBJ1-1; tentatively, D is TRBD1 (6 bases). The germline V gene has CDR1 GTSNPN and CDR2 SVGIG (reference sequence). The CDR3 runs 13 residues. CDR3: CALGRGLDTEAFF. In nucleotides, the CDR3 is TGTGCTCTTGGGCGGGGGCTGGACACTGAAGCTTTCTTT.

The chain has TRBV11-1 and TRBJ2-5; TRBD1 might be the D (6 bases). The last part of the DNA fits TRBJ2-7 better; the J call may be wrong. The germline V gene encodes CDR1 SGHAT and CDR2 FQDESV (reference sequence). The CDR3 extends over 16 amino acids. The CDR3 nucleotides read TGTGCCAGCAGCTCCTCTCTCCGCAGGGGCTGGGACGAGCAGTACTTC. It yields the protein CASSSSLRRGWDEQYF.

V is TRBV7-8 and J is TRBJ1-5; TRBD1 matches 7 bases. Per the germline V gene, CDR1 is SGHVS and CDR2 is FQNEAQ. This CDR3 region has 15 residues. Germline trimming cut 4 bases from V and 2 bases from J; bases unmatched to any gene: 5. CDR3 amino acids: CASSSDRLGNQPQHF. The CDR3 DNA is TGTGCCAGCAGCTCGGACAGGTTAGGCAATCAGCCCCAGCATTTT.

V and J are TRBV7-8 and TRBJ1-1; 7 nucleotides match TRBD1. The CDR3 runs 14 residues. Germline V gene lookup returns CDR1 SGHVS and CDR2 FQNEAQ. Unmatched junction bases numbered 3, after V lost 4 bases and J lost 1 base. Here the CDR3 reads CASSSRTGNTEAFF. CDR3 in DNA: TGTGCCAGCAGCTCGCGGACAGGGAACACTGAAGCTTTCTTT. Looking up the rest from reference TRBV7-8 and TRBJ1-1 gives the full variable domain: GAGVSQSPRYKVAKRGQDVALRCDPISGHVSLFWYQQALGQGPEFLTYFQNEAQLDKSGLPSDRFFAERPEGSVSTLKIQRTQQEDSAVYLCASSSRTGNTEAFFGQGTRLTVV.